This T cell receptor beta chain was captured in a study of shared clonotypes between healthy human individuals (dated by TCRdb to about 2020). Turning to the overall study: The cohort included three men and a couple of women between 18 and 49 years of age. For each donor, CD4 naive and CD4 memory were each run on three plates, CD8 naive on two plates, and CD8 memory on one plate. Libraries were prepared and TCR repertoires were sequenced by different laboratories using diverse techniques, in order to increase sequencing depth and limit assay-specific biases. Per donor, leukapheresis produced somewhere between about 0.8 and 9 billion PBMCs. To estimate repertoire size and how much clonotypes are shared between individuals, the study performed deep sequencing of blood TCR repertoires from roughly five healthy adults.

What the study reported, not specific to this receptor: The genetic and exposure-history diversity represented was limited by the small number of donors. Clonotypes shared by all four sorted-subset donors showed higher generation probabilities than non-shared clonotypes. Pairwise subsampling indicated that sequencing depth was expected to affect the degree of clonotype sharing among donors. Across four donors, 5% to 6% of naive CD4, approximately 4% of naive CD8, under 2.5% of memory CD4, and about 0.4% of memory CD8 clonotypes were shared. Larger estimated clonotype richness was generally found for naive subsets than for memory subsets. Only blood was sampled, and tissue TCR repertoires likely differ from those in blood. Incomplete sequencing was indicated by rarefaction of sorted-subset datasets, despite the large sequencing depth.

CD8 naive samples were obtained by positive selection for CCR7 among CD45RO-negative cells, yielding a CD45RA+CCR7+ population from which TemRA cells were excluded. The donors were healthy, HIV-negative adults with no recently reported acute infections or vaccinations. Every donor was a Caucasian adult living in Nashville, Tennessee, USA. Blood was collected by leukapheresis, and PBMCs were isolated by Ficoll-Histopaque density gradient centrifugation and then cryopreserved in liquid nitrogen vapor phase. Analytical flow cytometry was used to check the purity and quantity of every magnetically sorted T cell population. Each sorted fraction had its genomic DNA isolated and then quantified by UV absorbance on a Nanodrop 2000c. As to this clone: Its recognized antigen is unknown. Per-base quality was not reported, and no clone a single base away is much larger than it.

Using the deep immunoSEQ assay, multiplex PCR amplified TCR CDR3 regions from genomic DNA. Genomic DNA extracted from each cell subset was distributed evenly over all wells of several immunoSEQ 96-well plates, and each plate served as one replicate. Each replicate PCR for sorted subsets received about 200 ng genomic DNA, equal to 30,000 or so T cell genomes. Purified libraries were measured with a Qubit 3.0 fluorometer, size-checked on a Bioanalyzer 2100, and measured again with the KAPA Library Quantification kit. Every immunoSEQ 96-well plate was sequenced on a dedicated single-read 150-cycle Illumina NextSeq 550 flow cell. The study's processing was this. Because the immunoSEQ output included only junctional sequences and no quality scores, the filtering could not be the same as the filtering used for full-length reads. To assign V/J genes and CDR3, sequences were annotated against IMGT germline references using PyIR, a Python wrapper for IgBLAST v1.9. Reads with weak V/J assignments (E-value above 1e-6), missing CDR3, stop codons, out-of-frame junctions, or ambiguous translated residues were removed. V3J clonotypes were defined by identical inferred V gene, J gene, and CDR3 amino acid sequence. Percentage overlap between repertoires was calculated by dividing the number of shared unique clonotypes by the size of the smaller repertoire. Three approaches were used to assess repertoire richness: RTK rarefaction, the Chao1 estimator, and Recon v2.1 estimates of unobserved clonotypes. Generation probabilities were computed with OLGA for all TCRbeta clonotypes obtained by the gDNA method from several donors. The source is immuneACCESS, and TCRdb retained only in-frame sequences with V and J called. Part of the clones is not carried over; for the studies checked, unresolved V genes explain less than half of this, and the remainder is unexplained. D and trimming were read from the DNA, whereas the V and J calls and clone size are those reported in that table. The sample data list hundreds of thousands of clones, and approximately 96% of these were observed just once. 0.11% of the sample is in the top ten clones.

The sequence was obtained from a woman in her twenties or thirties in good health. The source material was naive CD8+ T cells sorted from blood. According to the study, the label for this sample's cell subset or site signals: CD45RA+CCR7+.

In nucleotides, the sequence is TGTGCCAGCAGCCCCAGCGGGGCTAGCAATCAGCCCCAGCATTTT. This sequence encodes CASSPSGASNQPQHF. The rearrangement joined TRBV9 to TRBJ1-5, and TRBD1 may be the D gene, going by 5 matching bases. Spanning cysteine to phenylalanine, the CDR3 consists of 15 amino acids. Just the 45-base CDR3 DNA is kept, in frame starting at base 1. From a lookup of the germline V gene, CDR1 and CDR2 are SGDLS and YYNGEE. V lost 4 bases and J lost 0 bases; the stretch between them is 11 bases long. When the CDR3 is completed using the reference TRBV9 and TRBJ1-5 genes on either side, the full variable domain is DSGVTQTPKHLITATGQRVTLRCSPRSGDLSVYWYQQSLDQGLQFLIQYYNGEERAKGNILERFSAQQFPDLHSELNLSSLELGDSALYFCASSPSGASNQPQHFGDGTRLSIL.